The 7 T cell receptor beta chains below come from one sample, sequenced in a study of blood T cell repertoires in COVID-19. Using immunoSEQ multiplex PCR, the repertoire was profiled, and TCRdb retains in-frame clones only, with some absent. The table has tens of thousands of clones, approximately 91% seen once. Sequenced sample: peripheral blood. These TCRs come from a man aged 45-65 years with active COVID-19.

The chain combines TRBV29-1 with TRBJ2-7; 12 bases align to TRBD2. The CDR3 runs to 14 residues. Germline CDR1 and CDR2: SQVTM and ANQGSEA. V shed 2 bases, J shed 3 bases, and the junction held 2 bases outside the gene matches. The CDR3 DNA reads as TGCAGCGTTGAAAAACTAGCGGGGGGCTACGAGCAGTACTTC. Its translation: CSVEKLAGGYEQYF.

The chain recombines TRBV18 with TRBJ2-7; 9 bases agree with TRBD1. Germline values: CDR1 KGHSH, CDR2 LQKENI. Losses at the gene ends were 2 bases for V and 4 bases for J; bases not matched to a gene: 6. The CDR3 contains 15 residues. The DNA of the CDR3 is TGTGCCAGCTCACCATACTCCGGACAGGGGTACGAGCAGTACTTC. Translating it yields CASSPYSGQGYEQYF.

The chain combines TRBV19 with TRBJ1-2; D remains unclear. The CDR3 totals 13 residues. The germline V and J ends were trimmed by 6 bases and 8 bases, with 16 bases remaining between them. CDR1 LNHDA and CDR2 SQIVND come from the germline V gene (reference sequence). In nucleotides, the CDR3 is TGTGCCAGTAGCCCCCGAAATCCTATGGGCTACACCTTC. Translation: CASSPRNPMGYTF.

The V gene is TRBV28, the J gene TRBJ1-3; D gene ambiguous. Trimming shortened V by 11 bases and J by 6 bases, and 8 bases separated the two germline ends. CDR1 and CDR2 from the germline V gene are MDHEN and SYDVKM. The CDR3 extends over 10 amino acids. CDR3 nucleotide sequence: TGTGCCGTTTTAAAAAACACCATATATTTT. This sequence encodes CAVLKNTIYF.

The genes are TRBV6-5 and TRBJ2-1; a possible D gene is TRBD1 (6 bases). Trimming took off 5 bases at V and 9 bases at J, with 17 bases between the two ends. The CDR3 extends over 14 amino acids. Germline-derived CDR1 and CDR2 are MNHEY and SVGAGI. CDR3 residues: CASSIRTAGGEQFF. The CDR3 DNA reads TGTGCCAGCAGTATACGGACAGCAGGCGGTGAGCAGTTCTTC.

The genes are TRBV11-1 and TRBJ1-1; D is unresolved. V was pared by 5 bases and J by 4 bases, with 17 bases between. Germline V gene lookup returns CDR1 SGHAT and CDR2 FQDESV (reference sequence). There are 15 residues in the CDR3. CDR3 protein: CASSRRVGGSTEAFF. In nucleotides, the CDR3 is TGTGCCAGCAGCCGCCGAGTTGGAGGGAGCACTGAAGCTTTCTTT.

The genes are TRBV2 and TRBJ1-4, with D possibly being TRBD1 (6 bases). CDR3 size: 15 residues. Between the trimmed V and J ends, which lost 3 bases and 4 bases, there was a span of 12 bases. Per the germline V gene, CDR1 is SNHLY and CDR2 is FYNNEI. CDR3 sequence: CASSELGRGNEKLFF. As DNA, the CDR3 is TGTGCCAGCAGTGAGTTGGGCAGGGGTAATGAAAAACTGTTTTTT.